These 2 T cell receptor beta chains share one sample of origin, sequenced in a study of tumor-infiltrating lymphocytes in primary liver carcinoma. Unsorted whole blood supplied the blood RNA, and germline DNA was isolated too. The authors made TCR beta cDNA from 500 ng total RNA with a constant-region primer. Researchers made the TCR beta libraries by running three nested multiplex PCR rounds with slightly modified ARM-PCR. The first two PCR rounds used TRBV1-TRBV30 primers with a Cbeta primer, approximately 10 cycles each. One entry per CDR3 protein, called by TCRdb with MiXCR from the multiplex PCR reads. The sample consists of 300,000 to 350,000 distinct CDR3 sequences, nearly 60% of them appearing once. The specimen was peripheral blood. The receptors stem from a woman aged 30 to 39 with primary liver carcinoma and hepatitis B virus infection.

About this clonotype: Its ends do not fully match the called genes, so a read error is possible. In DNA, the CDR3 is TGTGCCAGCAGCATGCAGACGGGACAGAACTACGAGCGGTACTTC. Protein: CASSMQTGQNYERYF. This chain joins TRBV11-2 and TRBJ2-7, with TRBD1 matching 7 bases. The CDR3 runs 15 residues. The germline V gene has CDR1 SGHAT and CDR2 FQNNGV.

About this clonotype itself: This clone may be a read error of a much larger clone one base away. J is TRBJ2-5 and V is TRBV12-3 or TRBV12-4, with D possibly being TRBD1 (5 bases). The V end was cut by 2 bases, the J end by 2 bases, with 12 bases between. There are 15 residues in the CDR3. CDR3 nucleotide sequence: TGTGCCAGCAGTTTACGACAGAGGCGTCAAGAGACCCAGTACTTC. It encodes CASSLRQRRQETQYF.